Sequencing of this TCR beta chain was carried out in a study of blood T cells in healthy people across ages. Whole-study results and caveats: Because donor CMV status was unknown, expanded clonotype changes were possibly confounded.

This CDR3 region has 13 residues. V was shortened by 0 bases and J by 8 bases, with 10 bases between the two germline ends. CDR1 and CDR2 from the germline V gene are SNHLY and FYNNEI. In regard to this clonotype: What it binds is not known.

The use of a sample-barcoded 5' primer and a J-beta primer mix characterized a second PCR of 7 to 11 cycles. TCRdb reanalysed the 5' RACE reads using MiXCR and keeps one entry per CDR3 protein. The data contain 540,000 or so distinct CDR3 sequences, about 45% of them singletons. Sequences were obtained from blood. The chain uses TRBV2 and TRBJ1-2; D uncertain. The sequence was obtained from a man older than 75 in good health. The CDR3 DNA sequence: TGTGCCAGCAGTGAAGCAGGACGGATCGGCTACACCTTC. Amino acid sequence: CASSEAGRIGYTF.